This record looks at one TCR beta chain sequence and its context. This clonotype has at least ten counts. Its cognate antigen has yet to be identified. Per-nucleotide qualities are absent, and no much larger clonotype sits a single base away. PBMCs were isolated by Ficoll-Paque density gradient centrifugation. This sample was sequenced with an Illumina NovaSeq 6000. TCRalpha and TCRbeta cDNA libraries were built by 5'RACE with constant-segment primers, adding sample barcodes and unique molecular identifiers. Trizol reagent was used to extract RNA from every sample. The libraries were amplified in two PCR steps, and the second step added a second sample barcode and Illumina TruSeq adapters. The libraries were sequenced on an Illumina NovaSeq using 2 x 150 bp paired-end reads. The paper's processing steps were these. With migec v1.2.7, reads were demultiplexed and then collapsed into UMI-guided consensus sequences. With mixcr v2.1.11, UMI consensuses were aligned to TRA and TRB V and J templates and assembled into clonotypes. Expanded or contracted clonotypes were those called significant by both edgeR and NoisET, with noise models trained on biological replicates. edgeR calls used a false discovery rate-adjusted p below 0.01 and a log2 fold-change threshold of 1. As an exploratory analysis of dynamics, max-normalized trajectories of the 1000 most abundant clonotypes were examined with PCA combined with hierarchical clustering. The CD4 or CD8 phenotype of responding clones was assigned using the separately sequenced CD4+ and CD8+ repertoires. TCRdb redid the processing of the public reads, applying fastp at Q25 and MiXCR, and retained in-frame beta chains. Each entry merges the rows of one CDR3 protein and shows their most common DNA and genes. The V and J calls come from TCRdb's annotation, not from the publication. The sample has 65,000 to 95,000 distinct CDR3 sequences on record, roughly 13% of them singletons. The top ten constitute roughly two fifths of the sample.

The V end loses 2 bases and the J end loses 2 bases, and a stretch of 13 bases separates them. The cysteine opens and the phenylalanine closes a CDR3 of 16 amino acids. Just the 48-base CDR3 DNA is kept, in frame starting at base 1. CDR1 and CDR2 are read off the germline V gene as MRHNA and SNTAGT. This specimen comes from a study of T-cell memory formation after mild COVID-19 (dated by TCRdb to 2020 to 2023). About the study as a whole: TCR sequence clusters from the two donors were largely donor specific. The cohort comprised two young, previously healthy adult volunteers, one female and one male. In a couple of donors, T-cell clones that expanded and contracted after mild COVID-19 were tracked by sequencing TCRalpha and TCRbeta repertoires over time.

Here is what the overall study found, with its caveats: The second-wave clones that peaked on day 37 were not confirmed to be SARS-CoV-2 specific. Contracting CD4+ clones were located mainly in the CM and EM memory subsets, whereas CD8+ clones were found to be enriched in EMRA. Clones that contracted from day 15 to 85 showed balanced CD4/CD8 phenotypes, whereas a second wave of clones that expanded from day 15 to 37 leaned towards CD4+. Only a couple of mild cases were covered by the study, and larger cohorts that include severe cases with pre-infection samples were considered necessary. Some responding clones were detected in pre-infection memory, which suggested that pre-existing cross-reactive memory T cells had joined the SARS-CoV-2 response.

This TCR was recovered from a man younger than 35 who had mild COVID-19 (a few samples of this study predate the infection). The sample titles of this study are shuffled in the database, so cell type and time point are left out; the donor was told from shared clones. The rearrangement combines TRBV6-4 with TRBJ2-1; a tentative D call is TRBD1 (5 bases match). The specimen sequenced was PBMCs or a T cell subset sorted from them (not recorded which). The DNA sequence is TGTGCCAGCAGTGACGACGACAGAGCTCCCTACAATGAGCAGTTCTTC. It specifies CASSDDDRAPYNEQFF.